One sample yielded the 2 T cell receptor beta chains listed below, sequenced in a study of OX40 agonist ivuxolimab in advanced cancers. Some clones are missing from TCRdb's copy, which holds only in-frame ones; the method was immunoSEQ multiplex PCR. This sample has roughly 80,000 clones, with about 89% found just once. This specimen consisted of CD4+ or CD8+ T cells sorted from blood, obtained in a trial of the OX40 agonist ivuxolimab. Source of these receptors: an adult with an advanced solid tumor such as melanoma, head and neck, liver or kidney cancer.

V gene TRBV10-1 combines with J gene TRBJ2-3; unclear D gene. V was trimmed by 6 bases and J by 0 bases, leaving 7 bases between them. CDR1 is WNHNN, CDR2 SYGVQD, per germline (reference sequence). The CDR3 runs to 13 residues. The CDR3 DNA reads TGCGCCAGCAGCGATGCTAGCACAGATACGCAGTATTTT. Translation: CASSDASTDTQYF.

This chain connects TRBV7-6 to TRBJ1-3; the match to TRBD1 covers 8 bases. The germline CDR1 and CDR2 sequences are SGHVS and FNYEAQ. The V and J ends lost 5 bases and 6 bases, in that order; junction bases with no gene match: 6. The CDR3 spans 14 residues. CDR3 protein: CASSLTGGENTIYF. The CDR3 region has the DNA TGTGCCAGCAGCCTCACAGGGGGGGAAAACACCATATATTTT.